This passage covers 9 T cell receptor beta chains from one sample sequenced in a study of blood T cell repertoires in COVID-19. Repertoires were generated with immunoSEQ multiplex PCR, while TCRdb's copy carries only in-frame clones and drops some. This sample carries around 140,000 clones, about 87% of them seen once, and the ten largest clones take roughly 10%. The sequenced sample consisted of peripheral blood. The receptors originated from a man in his 60s with active or convalescent COVID-19.

This chain's CDR3 is CASSFSLGLGTIEYEQYF. Here the CDR3 DNA reads TGTGCCAGCAGTTTTTCCCTAGGACTGGGGACAATAGAGTACGAGCAGTACTTC. The chain uses TRBV28 and TRBJ2-7; tentatively, D is TRBD1 (6 bases). Deletions cut 3 bases from V and 4 bases from J, with 25 bases between. This CDR3 region has 18 residues. Per the germline V gene, CDR1 is MDHEN and CDR2 is SYDVKM.

The chain joins TRBV24-1 to TRBJ2-5, with a tentative D call TRBD1 (6 bases). The CDR3 has 13 residues. Germline V gene sequence: CDR1 KGHDR, CDR2 SFDVKD. V was cut by 9 bases and J by 1 base, with 11 bases left in between. CDR3 sequence: CATGGRGQETQYF. DNA for the CDR3: TGTGCCACCGGGGGCAGGGGCCAAGAGACCCAGTACTTC.

This clone was detected only a few times. This chain connects TRBV6-4 to TRBJ1-6, with D possibly TRBD1 on 6 matching bases. V dropped 4 bases and J dropped 7 bases, with 11 bases sitting between them. Germline V gene data show CDR1 as MRHNA and CDR2 as SNTAGT. This CDR3 has 14 residues. The CDR3 is CASSADRGNSPLHF. The CDR3 coding sequence is TGTGCCAGCAGTGCGGATAGGGGGAATTCACCCCTCCACTTT.

This chain joins TRBV2 and TRBJ2-7; 8 nucleotides align to TRBD1. After removal of 6 bases from V and 5 bases from J, the junction contained 6 bases not matched to a gene. This CDR3 has 13 amino acids. Germline V gene data show CDR1 as SNHLY and CDR2 as FYNNEI. The chain's CDR3 is CASRLTGAHEQYF. CDR3 coding DNA: TGTGCCAGCAGGTTGACAGGGGCCCACGAGCAGTACTTC.

The V call is TRBV29-1, the J call TRBJ2-5, with TRBD1 matching 9 bases. Germline values: CDR1 SQVTM, CDR2 ANQGSEA. The CDR3 totals 13 residues. With 7 bases clipped from V and 6 bases from J, the junction kept 9 bases outside the gene matches. The DNA of the CDR3 is TGCAGCGCGGCGGAGGACAGGGGAAAGACCCAGTACTTC. Protein sequence: CSAAEDRGKTQYF.

This rearrangement joins TRBV4-1 to TRBJ1-5; perhaps TRBD1 as D (5 bases). The CDR3 consists of 15 residues. Trimming shortened V by 0 bases and J by 7 bases, and 13 bases separated the two germline ends. Germline CDR1 MGHRA, CDR2 YSYEKL. DNA for the CDR3: TGCGCCAGCAGCCAAGAGGTGGTTGGGGGGCAGCCCCAGCATTTT. Amino acid sequence: CASSQEVVGGQPQHF.

This chain connects TRBV19 to TRBJ1-5; 7 bases are a match to TRBD1. V gave up 5 bases and J gave up 7 bases; unmatched junction bases: 8. The CDR3 is made up of 14 amino acids. Germline CDR1 reads LNHDA; CDR2 reads SQIVND (reference sequence). CDR3 amino acids: CASSPRQGAQPQHF. CDR3 in DNA: TGTGCCAGTAGTCCCCGACAGGGAGCCCAGCCCCAGCATTTT.

A note on this clone: Other nucleotide sequences from this sample produce the same CDR3. This chain uses TRBV5-6 with TRBJ2-5; a possible D gene is TRBD1 (5 bases). CDR3 length: 13 amino acids. From germline, CDR1 is SGHDT and CDR2 YYEEEE. V was clipped by 2 bases and J by 4 bases, with 9 bases between them. CDR3 region: CASSFQGRETQYF. The CDR3 DNA reads TGTGCCAGCAGCTTTCAGGGAAGAGAGACCCAGTACTTC.

As DNA, the CDR3 is TGTGCCAGCAGCGCCGACGGGACATCAGATTCACCCCTCCACTTT. It is translated as CASSADGTSDSPLHF. J is TRBJ1-6 and V is TRBV9; tentatively, D is TRBD1 (6 bases). Trimming cost V 3 bases and J 8 bases, with 15 bases left between them. The length of the CDR3 is 15 residues. Germline V CDR1 and CDR2: SGDLS, YYNGEE. The variable domain in full, with the rest retrieved from reference TRBV9 and TRBJ1-6, is DSGVTQTPKHLITATGQRVTLRCSPRSGDLSVYWYQQSLDQGLQFLIQYYNGEERAKGNILERFSAQQFPDLHSELNLSSLELGDSALYFCASSADGTSDSPLHFGNGTRLTVT.